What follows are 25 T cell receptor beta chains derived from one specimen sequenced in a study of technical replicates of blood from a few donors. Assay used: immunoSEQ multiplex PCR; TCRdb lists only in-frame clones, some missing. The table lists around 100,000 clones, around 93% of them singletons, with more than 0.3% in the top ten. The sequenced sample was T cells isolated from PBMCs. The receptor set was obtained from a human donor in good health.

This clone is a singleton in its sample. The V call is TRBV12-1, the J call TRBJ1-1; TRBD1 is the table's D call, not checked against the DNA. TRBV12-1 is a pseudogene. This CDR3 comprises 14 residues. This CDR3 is CASFRGFLITEAFF. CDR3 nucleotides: TGTGCCAGCTTCAGGGGATTTTTGATCACTGAAGCTTTCTTT.

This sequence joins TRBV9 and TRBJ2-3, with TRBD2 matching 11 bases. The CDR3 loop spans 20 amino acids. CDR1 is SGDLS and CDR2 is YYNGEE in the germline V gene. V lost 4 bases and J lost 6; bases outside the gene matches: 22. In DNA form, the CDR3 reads TGTGCCAGCAGCCCCGGGAGGACAATAGCGGGAGGGCTCGAATCGGATACGCAGTATTTT. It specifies CASSPGRTIAGGLESDTQYF.

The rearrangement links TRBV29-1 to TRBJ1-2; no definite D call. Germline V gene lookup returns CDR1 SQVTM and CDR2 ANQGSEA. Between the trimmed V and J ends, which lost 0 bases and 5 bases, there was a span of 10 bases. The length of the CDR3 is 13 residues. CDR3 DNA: TGCAGCGTTGAAGATATATCACAGTATGGCTACACCTTC. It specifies CSVEDISQYGYTF.

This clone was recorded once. The CDR3 DNA follows: TGTGCCTGGAGTTGGCGGGAAAAATACAATGAGCAGTTCTTC. Translated: CAWSWREKYNEQFF. The V and J genes are TRBV30 and TRBJ2-1; weak D call: TRBD2 (6 bases). With 2 bases removed from V and 4 bases from J, the gap between germline ends came to 12 bases. Germline V gene lookup returns CDR1 GTSNPN and CDR2 SVGIG (reference sequence). The CDR3 has 14 residues.

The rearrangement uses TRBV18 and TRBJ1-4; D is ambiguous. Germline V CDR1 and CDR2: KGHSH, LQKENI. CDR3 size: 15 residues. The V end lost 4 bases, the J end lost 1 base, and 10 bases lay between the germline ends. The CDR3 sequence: CASSQPGLTNEKLFF. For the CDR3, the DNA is TGTGCCAGCTCACAACCCGGTTTAACTAATGAAAAACTGTTTTTT.

The DNA for the CDR3 is TGTGCCAGCAGCTTACTAGCTAGCGGGAGGGGCGAGCAGTTCTTC. Translating gives CASSLLASGRGEQFF. This rearrangement joins TRBV7-3 to TRBJ2-1; 12 bases match TRBD2. With 2 bases clipped from V and 10 bases from J, the junction kept 6 bases outside the gene matches. The CDR3 length is 15 residues. Germline-derived CDR1 and CDR2 are SGHTA and FQGTGA.

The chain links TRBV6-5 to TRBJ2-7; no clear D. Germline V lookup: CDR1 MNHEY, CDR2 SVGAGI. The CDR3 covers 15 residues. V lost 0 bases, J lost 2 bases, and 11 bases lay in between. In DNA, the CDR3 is TGTGCCAGCAGTTACTCGACTGTTCCCACCTACGAGCAGTACTTC. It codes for CASSYSTVPTYEQYF.

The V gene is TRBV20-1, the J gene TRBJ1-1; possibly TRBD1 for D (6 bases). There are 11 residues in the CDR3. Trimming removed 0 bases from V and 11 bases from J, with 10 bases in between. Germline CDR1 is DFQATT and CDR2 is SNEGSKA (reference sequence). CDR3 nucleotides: TGCAGTGCTAGAGACACAGGGTTTGCTTTCTTT. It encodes CSARDTGFAFF.

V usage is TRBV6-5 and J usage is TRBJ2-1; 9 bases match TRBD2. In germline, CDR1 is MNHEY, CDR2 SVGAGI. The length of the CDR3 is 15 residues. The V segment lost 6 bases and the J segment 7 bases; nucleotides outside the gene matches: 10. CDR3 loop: CASRTKREVINEQFF. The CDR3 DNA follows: TGTGCCAGCAGAACCAAGCGGGAGGTCATAAATGAGCAGTTCTTC.

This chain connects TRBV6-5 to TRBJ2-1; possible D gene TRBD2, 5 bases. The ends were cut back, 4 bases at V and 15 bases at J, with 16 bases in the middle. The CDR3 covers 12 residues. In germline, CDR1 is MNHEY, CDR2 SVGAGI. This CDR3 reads CASSSPGVHMFF. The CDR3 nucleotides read TGTGCCAGCAGTTCCCCCGGGGTCCATATGTTCTTC.

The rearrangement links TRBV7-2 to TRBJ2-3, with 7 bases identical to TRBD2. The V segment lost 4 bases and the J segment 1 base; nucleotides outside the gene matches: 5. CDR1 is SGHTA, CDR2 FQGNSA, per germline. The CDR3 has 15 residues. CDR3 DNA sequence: TGTGCCAGCAGCTCCTTTCTAGCGGGCACAGATACGCAGTATTTT. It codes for CASSSFLAGTDTQYF.

In DNA form, the CDR3 reads TGTGCCAGCAGTTCCCCCGGACAGGGGGCCTATGGCTACACCTTC. It encodes CASSSPGQGAYGYTF. The chain recombines TRBV27 with TRBJ1-2; TRBD1 agrees at 11 bases. With 4 bases clipped from V and 4 bases from J, the junction kept 5 bases outside the gene matches. Germline CDR1 reads MNHEY; CDR2 reads SMNVEV (reference sequence). The CDR3 is 15 amino acids.

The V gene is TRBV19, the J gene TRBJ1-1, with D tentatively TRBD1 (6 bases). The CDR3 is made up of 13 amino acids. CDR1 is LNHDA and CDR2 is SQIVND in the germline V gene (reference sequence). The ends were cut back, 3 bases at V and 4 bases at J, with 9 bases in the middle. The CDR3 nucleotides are TGTGCCAGTAGTATGGGCAGGGGCACTGAAGCTTTCTTT. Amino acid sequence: CASSMGRGTEAFF.

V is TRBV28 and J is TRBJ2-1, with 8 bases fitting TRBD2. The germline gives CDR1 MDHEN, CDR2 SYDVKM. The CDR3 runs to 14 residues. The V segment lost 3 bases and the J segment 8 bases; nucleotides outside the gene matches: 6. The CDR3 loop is CASSLTSESDEQFF. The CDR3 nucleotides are TGTGCCAGCAGTTTGACTAGCGAGAGCGATGAGCAGTTCTTC.

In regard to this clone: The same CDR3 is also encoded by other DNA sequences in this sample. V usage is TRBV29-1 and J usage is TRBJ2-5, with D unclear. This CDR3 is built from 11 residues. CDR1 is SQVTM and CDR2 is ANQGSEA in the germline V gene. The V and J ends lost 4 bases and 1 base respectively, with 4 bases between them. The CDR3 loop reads CSVAVQETQYF. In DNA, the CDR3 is TGCAGCGTTGCGGTCCAAGAGACCCAGTACTTC.

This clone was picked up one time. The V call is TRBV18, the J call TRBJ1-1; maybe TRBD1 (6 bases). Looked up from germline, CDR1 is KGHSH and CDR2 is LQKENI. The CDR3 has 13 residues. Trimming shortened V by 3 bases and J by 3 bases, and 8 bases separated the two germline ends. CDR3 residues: CASSPRGHTEAFF. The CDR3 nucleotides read TGTGCCAGCTCACCCAGGGGTCACACTGAAGCTTTCTTT.

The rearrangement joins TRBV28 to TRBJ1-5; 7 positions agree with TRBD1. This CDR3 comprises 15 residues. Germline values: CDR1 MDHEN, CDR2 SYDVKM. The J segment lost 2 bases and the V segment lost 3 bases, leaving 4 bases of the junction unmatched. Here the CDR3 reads CASSFDRAGNQPQHF. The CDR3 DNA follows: TGTGCCAGCAGTTTCGACAGGGCGGGCAATCAGCCCCAGCATTTT.

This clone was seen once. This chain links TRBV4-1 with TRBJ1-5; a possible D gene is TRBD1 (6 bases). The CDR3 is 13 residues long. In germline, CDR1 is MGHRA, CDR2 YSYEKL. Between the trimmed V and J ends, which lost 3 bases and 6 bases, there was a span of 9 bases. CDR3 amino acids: CASSHNRVQPQHF. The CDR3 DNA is TGCGCCAGCAGCCATAACAGGGTTCAGCCCCAGCATTTT.

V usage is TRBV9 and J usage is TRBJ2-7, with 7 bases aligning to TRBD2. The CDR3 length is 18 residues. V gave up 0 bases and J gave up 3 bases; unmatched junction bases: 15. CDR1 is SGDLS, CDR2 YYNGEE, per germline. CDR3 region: CASSVGPGVGTIYYEQYF. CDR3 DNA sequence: TGTGCCAGCAGCGTAGGGCCCGGGGTTGGGACTATTTACTACGAGCAGTACTTC.

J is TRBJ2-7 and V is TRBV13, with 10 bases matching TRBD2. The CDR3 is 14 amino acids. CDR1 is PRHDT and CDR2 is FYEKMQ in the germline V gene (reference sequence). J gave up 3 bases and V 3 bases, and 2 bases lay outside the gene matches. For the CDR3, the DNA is TGTGCCAGCAGCTTGCAGCGGGAGGGCTACGAGCAGTACTTC. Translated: CASSLQREGYEQYF.

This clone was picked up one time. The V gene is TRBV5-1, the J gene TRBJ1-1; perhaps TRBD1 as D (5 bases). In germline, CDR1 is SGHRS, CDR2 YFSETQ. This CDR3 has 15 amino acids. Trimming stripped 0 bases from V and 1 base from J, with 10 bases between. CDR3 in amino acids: CASSLGGDRNTEAFF. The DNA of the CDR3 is TGCGCCAGCAGCTTGGGGGGTGACAGGAACACTGAAGCTTTCTTT.

CDR3: CASRTGDTQYF. In nucleotides, the CDR3 is TGCGCCAGCCGGACAGGGGATACGCAGTATTTT. This chain joins TRBV5-1 and TRBJ2-3; 8 nucleotides line up with TRBD1. V lost 7 bases, J lost 6 bases, and 1 base stayed unmatched. Germline V CDR1 and CDR2: SGHRS, YFSETQ. This CDR3 region has 11 residues. Based on the CDR3 plus reference TRBV5-1 and TRBJ2-3, the full variable domain is KAGVTQTPRYLIKTRGQQVTLSCSPISGHRSVSWYQQTPGQGLQFLFEYFSETQRNKGNFPGRFSGRQFSNSRSEMNVSTLELGDSALYLCASRTGDTQYFGPGTRLTVL.

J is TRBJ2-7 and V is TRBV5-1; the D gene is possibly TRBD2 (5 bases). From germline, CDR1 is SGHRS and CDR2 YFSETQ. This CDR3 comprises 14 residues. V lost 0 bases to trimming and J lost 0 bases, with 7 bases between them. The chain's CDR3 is CASSLEGASYEQYF. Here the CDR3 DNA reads TGCGCCAGCAGCTTGGAGGGAGCCTCCTACGAGCAGTACTTC.

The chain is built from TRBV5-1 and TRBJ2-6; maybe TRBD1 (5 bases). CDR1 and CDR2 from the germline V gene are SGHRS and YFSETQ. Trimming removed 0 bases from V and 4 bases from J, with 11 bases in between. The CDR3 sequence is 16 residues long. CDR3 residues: CASSLDGAIGANVLTF. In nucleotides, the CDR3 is TGCGCCAGCAGCTTGGATGGGGCAATAGGGGCCAACGTCCTGACTTTC.

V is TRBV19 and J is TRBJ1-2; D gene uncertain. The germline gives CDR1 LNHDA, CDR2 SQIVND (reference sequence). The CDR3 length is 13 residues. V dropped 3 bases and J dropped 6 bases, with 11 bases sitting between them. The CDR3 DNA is TGTGCCAGTAGTATTTATCGGGAAGATGGCTACACCTTC. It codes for CASSIYREDGYTF. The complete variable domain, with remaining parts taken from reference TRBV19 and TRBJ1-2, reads DGGITQSPKYLFRKEGQNVTLSCEQNLNHDAMYWYRQDPGQGLRLIYYSQIVNDFQKGDIAEGYSVSREKKESFPLTVTSAQKNPTAFYLCASSIYREDGYTFGSGTRLTVV.